What follows are 29 T cell receptor beta chains derived from one specimen sequenced in a study of cytomegalovirus exposure and HLA in healthy donors. The repertoire was sequenced with immunoSEQ multiplex PCR; TCRdb's copy has only in-frame clones and lacks some. The table has about 120,000 clones, approximately 87% seen once. The source material was PBMCs. The source is a woman aged 30 to 39 in good health and CMV-seronegative.

This clone has a single count. The rearrangement links TRBV9 to TRBJ2-3, with no clear D. The V end lost 3 bases, the J end lost 1 base, and 9 bases lay between the germline ends. Looked up from germline, CDR1 is SGDLS and CDR2 is YYNGEE. This CDR3 has 14 residues. CDR3 residues: CASSASVRTDTQYF. In DNA, the CDR3 is TGTGCCAGCAGCGCCTCCGTCCGCACAGATACGCAGTATTTT.

This clone has a single count. The rearrangement joins TRBV5-6 to TRBJ2-7; TRBD2 is a possible D gene (5 bases). The CDR3 extends over 14 amino acids. V was pared by 4 bases and J by 1 base, with 12 bases between. Germline-derived CDR1 and CDR2 are SGHDT and YYEEEE. CDR3 amino acids: CASSVWRLSYEQYF. The CDR3 DNA sequence: TGTGCCAGCAGCGTTTGGAGGCTTTCCTACGAGCAGTACTTC.

The V gene is TRBV2, the J gene TRBJ2-5; TRBD2 matches 9 bases. The CDR3 sequence is 15 residues long. Germline V gives CDR1 SNHLY, CDR2 FYNNEI. The V and J ends lost 3 bases and 5 bases, in that order; junction bases with no gene match: 7. CDR3: CASSEIGGGAETQYF. The CDR3 DNA reads TGTGCCAGCAGTGAGATCGGCGGGGGGGCTGAGACCCAGTACTTC. Variable domain in full (rest from reference TRBV2 and TRBJ2-5): EPEVTQTPSHQVTQMGQEVILRCVPISNHLYFYWYRQILGQKVEFLVSFYNNEISEKSEIFDDQFSVERPDGSNFTLKIRSTKLEDSAMYFCASSEIGGGAETQYFGPGTRLLVL.

The chain uses TRBV11-2 and TRBJ2-3; the match to TRBD2 covers 12 bases. CDR1 is SGHAT, CDR2 FQNNGV, per germline. This CDR3 spans 14 amino acids. V shed 8 bases, J shed 2 bases, and the junction held 2 bases outside the gene matches. DNA for the CDR3: TGTGCCAGCGGACTAGCGGGGCCCACAGATACGCAGTATTTT. It translates to CASGLAGPTDTQYF.

The V call is TRBV6-5, the J call TRBJ2-2; no clear D gene. Germline V CDR1 and CDR2: MNHEY, SVGAGI. The CDR3 length is 15 residues. V was cut by 2 bases and J by 7 bases, with 14 bases left in between. The DNA of the CDR3 is TGTGCCAGCAGTTACGAAGGTGCCCGGAGCGGGGAGCTGTTTTTT. This gives the protein CASSYEGARSGELFF.

The gene calls are TRBV6-5 and TRBJ1-4; D is uncertain. The CDR3 has 16 amino acids. V was shortened by 2 bases and J by 3 bases, with 13 bases between the two germline ends. From germline, CDR1 is MNHEY and CDR2 SVGAGI. The CDR3 region is CASSYTSGRANEKLFF. The CDR3 DNA is TGTGCCAGCAGTTACACCTCAGGAAGAGCTAATGAAAAACTGTTTTTT.

On this clone itself: This sample includes further DNA sequences coding for the same CDR3. The gene calls are TRBV9 and TRBJ1-2; TRBD1 matches 8 bases. The CDR3 is 15 residues long. Trimming removed 4 bases from V and 6 bases from J; junction bases left unmatched: 11. The germline CDR1 and CDR2 sequences are SGDLS and YYNGEE. This CDR3 is CASSLLGQASDGYTF. The DNA for the CDR3 is TGTGCCAGCAGCCTCCTGGGACAGGCCTCAGATGGCTACACCTTC.

V usage is TRBV5-1 and J usage is TRBJ1-6; 10 bases align to TRBD1. The CDR3 length is 15 residues. Trimming took 4 bases from V and 9 from J; bases not matched to a gene: 7. Germline loops: CDR1 SGHRS, CDR2 YFSETQ. CDR3 loop: CASSPRDRGGSPLHF. The CDR3 nucleotides read TGCGCCAGCAGCCCCCGGGACAGGGGAGGTTCACCCCTCCACTTT.

The chain carries TRBV29-1 and TRBJ2-2, with D possibly being TRBD1 (5 bases). The V gene lost 6 bases and the J gene lost 0 bases, with 8 bases spanning the gap. CDR3 length: 13 amino acids. In germline, CDR1 is SQVTM, CDR2 ANQGSEA. The chain's CDR3 is CSVRQTNTGELFF. Written as DNA, the CDR3 is TGCAGCGTAAGACAGACGAACACCGGGGAGCTGTTTTTT.

The J gene is TRBJ2-3, the V gene TRBV6-6; 9 nucleotides agree with TRBD2. Germline CDR1 and CDR2: MNHNY and SVGAGI (reference sequence). V shed 8 bases and J 1 base; nucleotides not matched to a gene: 4. The CDR3 sequence is 14 residues long. In DNA, the CDR3 is TGTGCCAGCGCGGGGGGGCCGCGCACAGATACGCAGTATTTT. Encoded protein: CASAGGPRTDTQYF.

The chain has TRBV5-1 and TRBJ1-6, with unresolved D. The germline CDR1 and CDR2 sequences are SGHRS and YFSETQ. This CDR3 spans 13 amino acids. The V end lost 2 bases, the J end lost 8 bases, and 8 bases lay between the germline ends. CDR3 residues: CASSFDSDSPLHF. CDR3 in DNA: TGCGCCAGCAGCTTCGATAGTGATTCACCCCTCCACTTT.

This clone was observed a single time. J is TRBJ2-3 and V is TRBV29-1, with D possibly matching TRBD1 (6 bases). This CDR3 comprises 13 residues. The V end lost 7 bases, the J end lost 1 base, and 12 bases lay between the germline ends. CDR1 and CDR2 (germline): SQVTM, ANQGSEA. The CDR3: CSGRKGGTDTQYF. The CDR3 nucleotides read TGCAGCGGTCGGAAGGGGGGCACAGATACGCAGTATTTT.

V and J are TRBV5-8 and TRBJ2-3; 7 positions agree with TRBD2. V trimming: 3 bases; J trimming: 2 bases; junction bases outside the gene matches: 9. CDR3 length equals 16 residues. Germline CDR1 SGHTS, CDR2 YDEGEE. In DNA, the CDR3 is TGTGCCAGCAGCTCGATCCTCGGGGGGACCACAGATACGCAGTATTTT. It codes for CASSSILGGTTDTQYF.

This clone appeared a single time. This chain links TRBV7-8 with TRBJ1-5; 11 positions match TRBD1. Germline V gene data show CDR1 as SGHVS and CDR2 as FQNEAQ. V shed 5 bases and J 7 bases; nucleotides not matched to a gene: 10. The CDR3 is 16 residues long. The DNA for the CDR3 is TGTGCCAGCAGCCCGACAGGGACAGGGGGGTGGCAGCCCCAGCATTTT. This codes for CASSPTGTGGWQPQHF.

The J gene is TRBJ2-1, the V gene TRBV7-9; D gene ambiguous. The CDR3 has 14 residues. The V and J ends lost 4 bases and 3 bases respectively, with 10 bases between them. Germline V gene sequence: CDR1 SEHNR, CDR2 FQNEAQ (reference sequence). This CDR3 is CASSSTYDYNEQFF. The CDR3, as DNA: TGTGCCAGCAGCTCAACCTACGACTACAATGAGCAGTTCTTC.

The rearrangement joins TRBV6-5 to TRBJ2-7; 11 bases fit TRBD1. The CDR3 has 14 amino acids. Trimming at V came to 8 bases and at J to 2 bases, leaving 5 bases not matched to a gene. Germline CDR1 reads MNHEY; CDR2 reads SVGAGI. The CDR3 sequence: CASRSDRGPYEQYF. CDR3 in DNA: TGTGCCAGCCGCTCGGACAGGGGGCCCTACGAGCAGTACTTC.

V gene TRBV29-1 combines with J gene TRBJ2-1; 14 nucleotides align to TRBD2. This CDR3 contains 16 residues. From germline, CDR1 is SQVTM and CDR2 ANQGSEA. V was clipped by 6 bases and J by 3 bases; unmatched bases: 7. The CDR3, as DNA: TGCAGCGTGGCGGGGACTAGCGGGGGTTTCTACAATGAGCAGTTCTTC. Amino acids: CSVAGTSGGFYNEQFF.

This chain uses TRBV18 with TRBJ2-7; D may be TRBD2 (6 bases). Germline loops: CDR1 KGHSH, CDR2 LQKENI. The CDR3 runs to 12 residues. The V end was cut by 2 bases, the J end by 7 bases, with 9 bases between. The CDR3 DNA reads as TGTGCCAGCTCACCAAGGAGGGGTGAGCAGTACTTC. It specifies CASSPRRGEQYF.

The chain is built from TRBV30 and TRBJ1-1; TRBD1 matches 8 bases. Trimming at V came to 1 base and at J to 5 bases, leaving 12 bases not matched to a gene. Germline-derived CDR1 and CDR2 are GTSNPN and SVGIG (reference sequence). CDR3 length: 16 residues. DNA of the CDR3: TGTGCCTGGAGTGCCTCCCGGACAGGGAAAGGGACTGAAGCTTTCTTT. Translating gives CAWSASRTGKGTEAFF.

The chain employs TRBV4-1 and TRBJ2-7; 12 bases fit TRBD2. The V segment lost 3 bases and the J segment 4 bases; nucleotides outside the gene matches: 7. Per the germline V gene, CDR1 is MGHRA and CDR2 is YSYEKL. The CDR3 covers 16 residues. DNA of the CDR3: TGCGCCAGCAGCCACAAGACTAGCGGGGGAGGATACGAGCAGTACTTC. Protein product: CASSHKTSGGGYEQYF.

This clone was seen a handful of times. The chain links TRBV5-1 to TRBJ1-1; perhaps TRBD1 as D (5 bases). Between the trimmed V and J ends, which lost 0 bases and 0 bases, there was a span of 12 bases. CDR3 length: 16 residues. CDR1 and CDR2 from the germline V gene are SGHRS and YFSETQ. Here the CDR3 DNA reads TGCGCCAGCAGCTTGGATGGGAGGGGCGTGAACACTGAAGCTTTCTTT. This encodes CASSLDGRGVNTEAFF. Supplemented by reference TRBV5-1 and TRBJ1-1, the full variable domain reads KAGVTQTPRYLIKTRGQQVTLSCSPISGHRSVSWYQQTPGQGLQFLFEYFSETQRNKGNFPGRFSGRQFSNSRSEMNVSTLELGDSALYLCASSLDGRGVNTEAFFGQGTRLTVV.

The gene calls are TRBV7-9 and TRBJ1-2; TRBD1 matches at 10 bases. Germline loops: CDR1 SEHNR, CDR2 FQNEAQ (reference sequence). CDR3 size: 17 residues. After removal of 4 bases from V and 3 bases from J, the junction contained 11 bases not matched to a gene. CDR3 sequence reads: CASSSLRGTGAYYGYTF. The CDR3 nucleotides are TGTGCCAGCAGCTCCCTCCGTGGGACAGGGGCCTACTATGGCTACACCTTC.

This sequence joins TRBV5-8 and TRBJ2-7, with D perhaps TRBD2 (5 bases). Between the trimmed V and J ends, which lost 2 bases and 5 bases, there was a span of 14 bases. Germline values: CDR1 SGHTS, CDR2 YDEGEE. The CDR3 extends over 14 amino acids. The CDR3 DNA follows: TGTGCCAGCAGCTTCAGCGGCCAGTCCCACGAGCAGTACTTC. This sequence encodes CASSFSGQSHEQYF. Variable domain in full (rest from reference TRBV5-8 and TRBJ2-7): EAGVTQSPTHLIKTRGQQATLRCSPISGHTSVYWYQQALGLGLQFLLWYDEGEERNRGNFPPRFSGRQFPNYSSELNVNALELEDSALYLCASSFSGQSHEQYFGPGTRLTVT.

This chain links TRBV6-5 with TRBJ2-4, with 8 bases fitting TRBD1. The CDR3 contains 13 residues. Germline loops: CDR1 MNHEY, CDR2 SVGAGI. Trimming cost V 6 bases and J 10 bases; bases outside gene matches: 8. The CDR3 DNA reads as TGTGCCAGCAGAGGGACAGGCCAGGGGATTCAGTACTTC. As protein: CASRGTGQGIQYF.

The V call is TRBV4-3, the J call TRBJ2-6; the D gene is possibly TRBD1 (5 bases). Germline V gene lookup returns CDR1 LGHNA and CDR2 YSLEER. This CDR3 is 17 amino acids long. Trimming took 1 base from V and 2 from J, leaving 12 bases between them. The CDR3 reads CASSQVGRVTGANVLTF. The CDR3 DNA follows: TGCGCCAGCAGCCAAGTGGGCAGGGTAACTGGGGCCAACGTCCTGACTTTC.

This clone was recorded only once. This chain uses TRBV29-1 with TRBJ2-5; possibly TRBD1 for D (6 bases). The V and J ends lost 4 bases and 2 bases respectively, with 11 bases between them. Per germline, CDR1 SQVTM and CDR2 ANQGSEA. CDR3 size: 13 residues. The CDR3 DNA is TGCAGCGTTGGGTTCGGACAGCAAGAGACCCAGTACTTC. This codes for CSVGFGQQETQYF.

This rearrangement joins TRBV19 to TRBJ1-4, with TRBD1 matching 8 bases. The CDR3 is 16 amino acids. Unmatched junction bases numbered 9, after V lost 1 base and J lost 8 bases. Germline V lookup: CDR1 LNHDA, CDR2 SQIVND (reference sequence). For the CDR3, the DNA is TGTGCCAGTAGTATAGGCATTACAGGGGGAAACGAAAAACTGTTTTTT. It yields the protein CASSIGITGGNEKLFF.

This clone was seen ten or more times. The chain links TRBV2 to TRBJ2-7; the D gene is possibly TRBD1 (5 bases). The CDR3 is 13 residues long. Trimming removed 7 bases from V and 0 bases from J, with 10 bases in between. Germline-derived CDR1 and CDR2 are SNHLY and FYNNEI. The CDR3 DNA reads as TGTGCCAGCAAGGACACGAGCTCCTACGAGCAGTACTTC. Translating gives CASKDTSSYEQYF.

The chain joins TRBV27 to TRBJ1-2; D unclear. V was trimmed by 6 bases and J by 4 bases, leaving 18 bases between them. The CDR3 extends over 15 amino acids. Germline V gene data show CDR1 as MNHEY and CDR2 as SMNVEV (reference sequence). The CDR3 bases are TGTGCCAGCAGATGGAGGTTCTCCACATTCTATGGCTACACCTTC. Translated: CASRWRFSTFYGYTF.